A selection of T cell receptor beta chains follows, all from one sample in a study of CXCR3-negative and CXCR3-positive naive CD8 T cells. With the 5' RACE reads reprocessed, TCRdb shows one record per CDR3 protein and no DNA. The sample shows 120,000 or so distinct CDR3 sequences, and roughly 0.59% sits with its ten largest clones. Sequenced sample: naive CXCR3+ CD8+ T cells from blood. Receptors were obtained from a human donor in good health. Some clones in this sample may be carry-over from other donors' samples. Both conserved end residues are part of each CDR3.

V gene: TRBV7-3
J gene: TRBJ2-7
CDR3 protein: CASSLLAGDSYEQYF

V gene: TRBV7-7
J gene: TRBJ2-5
CDR3 protein: CASSWSTGTGETQYF

V gene: TRBV5-4
J gene: TRBJ1-1
CDR3 protein: CASSPPQSDTEAFF

V gene: TRBV29-1
J gene: TRBJ2-1
CDR3 protein: CSVELADSYNEQFF

V gene: TRBV27
J gene: TRBJ2-1
CDR3 protein: CASGSYNEQFF

V gene: TRBV5-1
J gene: TRBJ1-1
CDR3 protein: CASSLEGLNTEAFF

V gene: TRBV5-1
J gene: TRBJ2-7
CDR3 protein: CASSLVEDGYEQYF

V gene: TRBV15
J gene: TRBJ2-2
CDR3 protein: CATSHRTSNTGELFF

V gene: TRBV7-6
J gene: TRBJ2-7
CDR3 protein: CASSLSPQKNHEQYF

V gene: TRBV29-1
J gene: TRBJ2-1
CDR3 protein: CSVEDQGKGIF

V gene: TRBV24-1
J gene: TRBJ2-1
CDR3 protein: CATSDAYTSGPYNEQFF

V gene: TRBV10-3
J gene: TRBJ2-3
CDR3 protein: CAISEQGPADTQYF

V gene: TRBV7-9
J gene: TRBJ1-2
CDR3 protein: CASRNQGGGYGYTF

V gene: TRBV7-3
J gene: TRBJ2-1
CDR3 protein: CASGADSYNEQFF

V gene: TRBV11-2
J gene: TRBJ2-1
CDR3 protein: CASGIQEYNEQFF

V gene: TRBV6-1
J gene: TRBJ1-5
CDR3 protein: CASSGWSFDQPQHF

V gene: TRBV28
J gene: TRBJ2-2
CDR3 protein: CASSRTGETGELFF

V gene: TRBV6-5
J gene: TRBJ1-1
CDR3 protein: CASIMGQGAMNTEAFF

V gene: TRBV29-1
J gene: TRBJ1-2
CDR3 protein: CSVEGAGQSGYTF

V gene: TRBV5-1
J gene: TRBJ2-7
CDR3 protein: CASSLNLAAYEQYF

V gene: TRBV28
J gene: TRBJ2-7
CDR3 protein: CASRAQTDSYEQYF

V gene: TRBV7-9
J gene: TRBJ1-2
CDR3 protein: CAIQNQASRSF

V gene: TRBV5-1
J gene: TRBJ2-7
CDR3 protein: CASSLRGRYEQYF

V gene: TRBV7-2
J gene: TRBJ2-3
CDR3 protein: CASCLLAGGTDTQYF

V gene: TRBV6-5
J gene: TRBJ2-3
CDR3 protein: CASSRGPQWGTDTQYF

V gene: TRBV29-1
J gene: TRBJ2-2
CDR3 protein: CSVLQSLTGGTGELFF

V gene: TRBV11-2
J gene: TRBJ2-3
CDR3 protein: CASSPDRDGDTQYF

V gene: TRBV3-1
J gene: TRBJ2-2
CDR3 protein: CASSQESGRQGADTGELFF

V gene: TRBV6-5
J gene: TRBJ2-7
CDR3 protein: CASSAGTGTEQYF

V gene: TRBV27
J gene: TRBJ1-2
CDR3 protein: CASSDNSSPPYGYTF

V gene: TRBV29-1
J gene: TRBJ2-7
CDR3 protein: CSAGLAEEQYF

V gene: TRBV7-9
J gene: TRBJ1-1
CDR3 protein: CASSLATGLNTEAFF

V gene: TRBV7-9
J gene: TRBJ1-1
CDR3 protein: CASRIQGDTEAFF

V gene: TRBV28
J gene: TRBJ2-7
CDR3 protein: CASNPFGTSYEQYF

V gene: TRBV3-1
J gene: TRBJ2-5
CDR3 protein: CASSPQGGGQETQYF

V gene: TRBV15
J gene: TRBJ2-7
CDR3 protein: CATREETFSYEQYF

V gene: TRBV19
J gene: TRBJ2-6
CDR3 protein: CASSEGTISSGANVLTF

V gene: TRBV12-3/TRBV12-4
J gene: TRBJ2-1
CDR3 protein: CASSPGLTSNEQFF

V gene: TRBV11-2
J gene: TRBJ2-7
CDR3 protein: CASSSRGIFLNEQYF

V gene: TRBV29-1
J gene: TRBJ2-7
CDR3 protein: CSVTDRSYEQYF

V gene: TRBV5-1
J gene: TRBJ2-7
CDR3 protein: CASSFAPGTERDEQYF

V gene: TRBV20-1
J gene: TRBJ2-7
CDR3 protein: CSAGQREGSYEQYF

V gene: TRBV2
J gene: TRBJ1-1
CDR3 protein: CASSVPGYLHTEAFF

V gene: TRBV29-1
J gene: TRBJ2-1
CDR3 protein: CSVEVGGRYRYNEQFF

V gene: TRBV4-2
J gene: TRBJ2-2
CDR3 protein: CASSQARQGTGELFF

V gene: TRBV3-2
J gene: TRBJ2-7
CDR3 protein: CARIDLDRNEQYF

V gene: TRBV12-3/TRBV12-4
J gene: TRBJ1-5
CDR3 protein: CASSLSGSQPQHF

V gene: TRBV10-3
J gene: TRBJ2-5
CDR3 protein: CAISKGAWRGVYQETQYF

V gene: TRBV1
J gene: TRBJ1-5
CDR3 protein: CTSSQATGGGPQHF

V gene: TRBV20-1
J gene: TRBJ1-1
CDR3 protein: CSARDPVAESTEAFF

V gene: TRBV27
J gene: TRBJ2-3
CDR3 protein: CASSLRHSDTQYF